Following are 25 T cell receptor beta chains from one sample sequenced in a study of cytomegalovirus exposure and HLA in healthy donors. It was with 60 Vbeta and 13 Jbeta primers that the PCR ran. Assay: immunoSEQ multiplex PCR; the TCRdb copy retains only in-frame clones and omits some. The top ten clones hold approximately 2% of a sample with about 210,000 clones, approximately 79% of them seen once. The sequenced material came from PBMCs. These receptors were collected from a male donor in good health and CMV-seronegative.

The J gene is TRBJ2-7, the V gene TRBV19; TRBD2 is a possible D gene (6 bases). Germline lookup yields CDR1 LNHDA and CDR2 SQIVND (reference sequence). V was cut by 3 bases and J by 0 bases, with 15 bases left in between. This CDR3 is 16 amino acids long. CDR3 protein: CASSITSIGSSYEQYF. The CDR3 nucleotides are TGTGCCAGTAGTATTACTTCGATCGGGAGCTCCTACGAGCAGTACTTC.

This chain connects TRBV15 to TRBJ1-2; possible D gene TRBD1, 5 bases. This CDR3 is 13 amino acids long. Germline assignment: CDR1 LNHNV and CDR2 YYDKDF (reference sequence). V dropped 0 bases and J dropped 7 bases, with 9 bases sitting between them. The CDR3 DNA reads as TGTGCCACCAGCAGAGATGTCCAGGGTGGCTACACCTTC. This translates into CATSRDVQGGYTF.

The chain is built from TRBV7-2 and TRBJ1-1; 9 nucleotides line up with TRBD1. V lost 5 bases to trimming and J lost 0 bases; unmatched junction nucleotides: 4. Germline V gene lookup returns CDR1 SGHTA and CDR2 FQGNSA. The CDR3 has 15 residues. This chain's CDR3 is CASSVRTGVNTEAFF. The CDR3 DNA reads as TGTGCCAGCAGCGTACGGACAGGGGTGAACACTGAAGCTTTCTTT.

The chain has TRBV28 and TRBJ2-2; 10 bases match TRBD1. Germline V gene sequence: CDR1 MDHEN, CDR2 SYDVKM. CDR3 size: 16 residues. With 3 bases clipped from V and 7 bases from J, the junction kept 8 bases outside the gene matches. The DNA of the CDR3 is TGTGCCAGCAGTTTCCGGGACAGGGGAATGGTCGGGGAGCTGTTTTTT. The encoded protein is CASSFRDRGMVGELFF.

The chain couples TRBV6-1 to TRBJ2-1, with TRBD1 matching over 8 bases. The junction had 4 bases not matched to a gene; V was cut back by 4 bases and J by 8 bases. The germline V gene has CDR1 MNHNS and CDR2 SASEGT. CDR3 length: 13 amino acids. CDR3 sequence: CASSAAGGYEQFF. In nucleotides, the CDR3 is TGTGCCAGCAGTGCGGCAGGGGGCTATGAGCAGTTCTTC.

The V and J genes are TRBV5-1 and TRBJ2-1; TRBD1 matches 9 bases. The CDR3 is 14 amino acids. Per germline, CDR1 SGHRS and CDR2 YFSETQ. J lost 3 bases, V lost 5 bases, and 3 bases had no gene match. The CDR3 bases are TGCGCCAGCAGAGAGGGACAGGGCTACAATGAGCAGTTCTTC. Translation: CASREGQGYNEQFF.

To note about this clone: A junction end diverges from the germline sequence, so it may reflect a read error. V usage is TRBV5-1 and J usage is TRBJ2-1, with 8 bases that match TRBD2. Germline CDR1 SGHRS, CDR2 YFSETQ. There are 15 residues in the CDR3. CDR3 loop: CASILTSALGDEQFF. In nucleotides, the CDR3 is TGCGCCAGCATCTTGACTAGCGCCCTCGGCGATGAGCAGTTCTTC.

CDR3: CASSIGLEMETQYF. CDR3 DNA sequence: TGTGCCAGTAGTATCGGACTAGAGATGGAGACCCAGTACTTC. The V gene is TRBV19, the J gene TRBJ2-5; 7 bases agree with TRBD2. With V trimmed by 3 bases and J by 5 bases, 6 bases remained unmatched. This CDR3 is 14 amino acids long. The germline CDR1 and CDR2 sequences are LNHDA and SQIVND (reference sequence).

The chain uses TRBV27 and TRBJ1-2; D is ambiguous. There are 14 residues in the CDR3. From germline, CDR1 is MNHEY and CDR2 SMNVEV (reference sequence). Between the trimmed V and J ends, which lost 6 bases and 5 bases, there was a span of 16 bases. CDR3 sequence: CASRSSGEVYGYTF. DNA of the CDR3: TGTGCCAGCAGATCTTCCGGTGAGGTTTATGGCTACACCTTC.

The rearrangement joins TRBV6-1 to TRBJ2-1; TRBD2 matches at 8 bases. V was clipped by 8 bases and J by 7 bases; unmatched bases: 10. This CDR3 is built from 14 residues. Germline CDR1 reads MNHNS; CDR2 reads SASEGT. This chain's CDR3 is CASGFSGTQNEQFF. CDR3 DNA: TGTGCCAGCGGTTTTAGCGGGACCCAGAATGAGCAGTTCTTC.

The V gene is TRBV30, the J gene TRBJ1-5, with a weak D call TRBD1 (5 bases). The CDR3 covers 14 residues. V lost 1 base and J 10 bases, leaving 17 bases between the germline ends. The germline gives CDR1 GTSNPN, CDR2 SVGIG (reference sequence). The CDR3 region has the DNA TGTGCCTGGAGTGGCCAGGGCCCCCTCCGACCCCAGCATTTT. It specifies CAWSGQGPLRPQHF.

V is TRBV10-3 and J is TRBJ2-7; 10 nucleotides align to TRBD1. Germline assignment: CDR1 ENHRY and CDR2 SYGVKD. The CDR3 extends over 13 amino acids. J gave up 7 bases and V 10 bases, and 10 bases lay outside the gene matches. The CDR3 reads CATIAGTGEEQYF. CDR3 coding DNA: TGTGCCACGATTGCCGGGACAGGGGAGGAGCAGTACTTC.

The chain couples TRBV9 to TRBJ2-7; possible D gene TRBD1, 6 bases. Germline values: CDR1 SGDLS, CDR2 YYNGEE. V was clipped by 0 bases and J by 2 bases, with 9 bases between them. The CDR3 length is 14 residues. The CDR3 region has the DNA TGTGCCAGCAGCGTAGCAGGGGCCCCCTACGAGCAGTACTTC. Protein sequence: CASSVAGAPYEQYF.

The CDR3 sequence: CASSPDYYTGELFF. The DNA of the CDR3 is TGTGCCAGCTCCCCTGACTATTACACCGGGGAGCTGTTTTTT. J is TRBJ2-2 and V is TRBV18; perhaps TRBD2 as D (5 bases). CDR1 and CDR2 from the germline V gene are KGHSH and LQKENI. The CDR3 loop spans 14 amino acids. V dropped 6 bases and J dropped 3 bases, with 11 bases sitting between them. The full variable domain, in which reference TRBV18 and TRBJ2-2 provide the parts outside the CDR3, is NAGVMQNPRHLVRRRGQEARLRCSPMKGHSHVYWYRQLPEEGLKFMVYLQKENIIDESGMPKERFSAEFPKEGPSILRIQQVVRGDSAAYFCASSPDYYTGELFFGEGSRLTVL.

The CDR3 here is CASSKEGQGCPSF. CDR3 in DNA: TGTGCCAGCAGCAAAGAAGGGCAGGGGTGTCCGTCTTTC. The chain is built from TRBV21-1 and TRBJ2-6; the listed D gene, TRBD1, was not tested against the DNA. TRBV21-1 is marked as a pseudogene. This CDR3 contains 13 residues.

This clone is a singleton in its sample. This sequence joins TRBV9 and TRBJ2-1; TRBD2 matches at 10 bases. The junction had 7 bases not matched to a gene; V was cut back by 1 base and J by 9 bases. The CDR3 has 15 amino acids. CDR1 and CDR2 (germline): SGDLS, YYNGEE. The CDR3: CASSVKAGGLGEQFF. As DNA, the CDR3 is TGTGCCAGCAGCGTAAAAGCGGGAGGGCTGGGTGAGCAGTTCTTC.

The V and J genes are TRBV6-4 and TRBJ2-7, with TRBD2 matching 8 bases. This CDR3 has 16 amino acids. V shed 4 bases and J 2 bases; nucleotides not matched to a gene: 10. Per germline, CDR1 MRHNA and CDR2 SNTAGT. The CDR3, as DNA: TGTGCCAGCAGTGCCCTATTTAGCGGGACTCCCTACGAGCAGTACTTC. Translating it yields CASSALFSGTPYEQYF.

The chain couples TRBV11-2 to TRBJ2-5, with 10 positions matching TRBD2. The CDR3 sequence is 15 residues long. With V trimmed by 4 bases and J by 4 bases, 6 bases remained unmatched. Germline CDR1 SGHAT, CDR2 FQNNGV. The CDR3 DNA follows: TGTGCCAGCAGCTCCCGACTAGCGGGTAGAGAGACCCAGTACTTC. As protein: CASSSRLAGRETQYF.

The chain uses TRBV27 and TRBJ2-3, with D hard to call. The germline V gene encodes CDR1 MNHEY and CDR2 SMNVEV (reference sequence). Trimming pared 5 bases from V and 5 bases from J, leaving 8 bases between. CDR3 length: 12 residues. CDR3 DNA sequence: TGTGCCAGCAGTCCCTCCGGAGATACGCAGTATTTT. Its translation: CASSPSGDTQYF.

The chain carries TRBV19 and TRBJ2-1, with TRBD2 as a possible D gene (7 bases). CDR1 and CDR2 (germline): LNHDA, SQIVND (reference sequence). Trimming took 6 bases from V and 0 from J, leaving 27 bases between them. This CDR3 is built from 20 residues. CDR3 DNA sequence: TGTGCCAGTAGGACCGCAAGGGGGGGGAGGACTAGTAGCTCCTACAATGAGCAGTTCTTC. Its protein product is CASRTARGGRTSSSYNEQFF. The full variable domain, with the rest looked up from reference TRBV19 and TRBJ2-1, is DGGITQSPKYLFRKEGQNVTLSCEQNLNHDAMYWYRQDPGQGLRLIYYSQIVNDFQKGDIAEGYSVSREKKESFPLTVTSAQKNPTAFYLCASRTARGGRTSSSYNEQFFGPGTRLTVL.

The chain combines TRBV7-2 with TRBJ2-5; 7 bases match TRBD2. Per germline, CDR1 SGHTA and CDR2 FQGNSA. The CDR3 is made up of 14 amino acids. The trim removed 5 bases at V and 5 bases at J, leaving 8 bases unmatched. CDR3 residues: CASSGRLAFETQYF. The DNA of the CDR3 is TGTGCCAGCAGCGGACGACTAGCTTTTGAGACCCAGTACTTC.

The V and J genes are TRBV7-9 and TRBJ2-6, with a possible D match to TRBD2 (5 bases). Germline V gene lookup returns CDR1 SEHNR and CDR2 FQNEAQ (reference sequence). Trimming pared 2 bases from V and 3 bases from J, leaving 8 bases between. The CDR3 consists of 15 residues. CDR3 coding DNA: TGTGCCAGCAGCTTATCCGGGGTTGGGGCCAACGTCCTGACTTTC. Translated: CASSLSGVGANVLTF.

The V and J genes are TRBV7-2 and TRBJ1-1, with D perhaps matching TRBD1 (6 bases). This CDR3 has 14 amino acids. Germline CDR1 SGHTA, CDR2 FQGNSA. The germline V and J ends were trimmed by 4 bases and 5 bases, with 14 bases remaining between them. CDR3 DNA sequence: TGTGCCAGCAGCTCCCAACAGGGTTGGACTGAAGCTTTCTTT. Translation gives CASSSQQGWTEAFF.

The chain employs TRBV30 and TRBJ1-3; D might be TRBD1 (5 bases). CDR1 is GTSNPN, CDR2 SVGIG, per germline (reference sequence). There are 14 residues in the CDR3. The V end was cut by 5 bases, the J end by 2 bases, with 13 bases between. CDR3 residues: CAWGGRGAGNTIYF. The DNA for the CDR3 is TGTGCCTGGGGTGGGAGGGGAGCTGGAAACACCATATATTTT.

The chain recombines TRBV5-6 with TRBJ2-3; 7 nucleotides align to TRBD1. CDR3 size: 15 residues. CDR1 and CDR2 from the germline V gene are SGHDT and YYEEEE. Trimming cost V 5 bases and J 2 bases; bases outside gene matches: 8. As DNA, the CDR3 is TGTGCCAGCAGTTGGGACAGAATTATCACAGATACGCAGTATTTT. It encodes CASSWDRIITDTQYF.